The entry that follows covers one TCR beta chain sequence. Its specificity is unknown. The entry originates in a study of human T cells and chemical hapten exposure. The time point here: pre-sensitization, week 0. The treatment here: therapeutic diphenylcyclopropenone sensitization with weekly scalp DPC. V lost 4 bases to trimming and J lost 2 bases; unmatched junction nucleotides: 7. This CDR3 has 15 amino acids. Germline V gene sequence: CDR1 SGHKS, CDR2 YYEKEE (reference sequence). The study's findings and limits: Expanded TCRs formed significantly more large CDR3 similarity clusters than controls.

Each CDR3 protein is one row after TCRdb ran MiXCR on the RACE reads. Of about 120,000 distinct CDR3 sequences in the sample, approximately 13% were seen once. The receptor was derived from a woman younger than 35 with alopecia areata. Some clones in this sample may be carry-over from other donors' samples. The chain links TRBV5-5 to TRBJ2-7; TRBD2 matches at 9 bases. This sample comprised whole blood, obtained in connection with sensitization to the hapten diphenylcyclopropenone (DPC). CDR3 sequence reads: CASSQAGGEAYEQYF. The CDR3 coding sequence is TGTGCCAGCAGCCAAGCGGGGGGCGAGGCCTACGAGCAGTACTTC.